These 8 T cell receptor beta chains came from one sample sequenced in a study of human T cells and chemical hapten exposure. Time point described: patch test 2, 6 weeks after DPC sensitization. Stated treatment: therapeutic diphenylcyclopropenone sensitization with weekly scalp DPC. TCRdb independently ran MiXCR on the RACE reads; one entry per CDR3 protein. The sample records a few hundred thousand distinct CDR3 sequences, under 6.5% being singletons. The sample consisted of whole blood, taken in connection with sensitization to the hapten diphenylcyclopropenone (DPC). All receptors derive from a woman younger than 30 with alopecia areata. Some clones in this sample may be carry-over from other donors' samples.

The V and J genes are TRBV28 and TRBJ1-1, with D unclear. Germline loops: CDR1 MDHEN, CDR2 SYDVKM. Trimming took off 3 bases at V and 0 bases at J, with 11 bases between the two ends. The CDR3 runs 15 residues. The CDR3 spells CASSLVAAMNTEAFF. In DNA, the CDR3 is TGTGCCAGCAGTTTGGTCGCCGCGATGAACACTGAAGCTTTCTTT.

CDR3 sequence: CASSPGAEYNEQFF. In DNA, the CDR3 is TGCGCCAGCAGCCCCGGGGCCGAATACAATGAGCAGTTCTTC. V gene TRBV5-1 combines with J gene TRBJ2-1; D could derive from TRBD1 or TRBD2 (5 bases each). This CDR3 comprises 14 residues. Germline CDR1 reads SGHRS; CDR2 reads YFSETQ. V was trimmed by 4 bases and J by 4 bases, leaving 12 bases between them.

This sequence joins TRBV7-2 and TRBJ2-5; 9 positions agree with TRBD2. CDR3 length equals 15 residues. The germline CDR1 and CDR2 sequences are SGHTA and FQGNSA. J lost 4 bases, V lost 3 bases, and 6 bases had no gene match. CDR3 amino acids: CASSFLGTSTETQYF. CDR3 coding DNA: TGTGCCAGCAGCTTCCTCGGGACTAGCACAGAGACCCAGTACTTC.

This clonotype has at least ten counts. The chain combines TRBV6-2 or TRBV6-3 with TRBJ2-1; 10 bases fit TRBD2. The length of the CDR3 is 14 residues. V trimming: 6 bases; J trimming: 15 bases; junction bases outside the gene matches: 14. Per the germline V gene, CDR1 is MNHEY and CDR2 is SVGEGT. CDR3 protein: CASSSGTSEIRRFF. The CDR3 nucleotides are TGTGCCAGCAGCTCGGGGACTAGCGAGATACGCCGGTTCTTC.

This clonotype was counted only a few times. The chain couples TRBV12-3 or TRBV12-4 to TRBJ1-1, with 8 bases identical to TRBD1. CDR3 length: 15 amino acids. V shed 6 bases, J shed 5 bases, and the junction held 11 bases outside the gene matches. The CDR3 nucleotides read TGTGCCAGCAGCCCTCAACAGGGGGGTGGTACTGAAGCTTTCTTT. It is translated as CASSPQQGGGTEAFF.

This clonotype was counted only a few times. The chain combines TRBV4-3 with TRBJ2-2; no firm D call. CDR3 length: 15 amino acids. V dropped 0 bases and J dropped 5 bases, with 10 bases sitting between them. Germline lookup yields CDR1 LGHNA and CDR2 YSLEER. The chain's CDR3 is CASSQDPLGTGELFF. CDR3 sequence (DNA): TGCGCCAGCAGCCAAGATCCCCTTGGTACCGGGGAGCTGTTTTTT.

In this sample, this clonotype turned up a few times. V and J are TRBV20-1 and TRBJ1-2; the D gene is possibly TRBD1 (6 bases). Trimming took off 5 bases at V and 4 bases at J, with 11 bases between the two ends. Per germline, CDR1 DFQATT and CDR2 SNEGSKA (reference sequence). CDR3 length: 12 amino acids. CDR3 DNA: TGCAGTGCTCTCCGGGACACCTATGGCTACACCTTC. It yields the protein CSALRDTYGYTF.

The chain has TRBV7-2 and TRBJ1-5, with 9 bases fitting TRBD1. The germline V gene encodes CDR1 SGHTA and CDR2 FQGNSA. Trimming at V came to 6 bases and at J to 4 bases, leaving 10 bases not matched to a gene. The CDR3 has 16 amino acids. In DNA, the CDR3 is TGTGCCAGCAGTCAGGGTGTCGGACAGGGGAATCAGCCCCAGCATTTT. Translation: CASSQGVGQGNQPQHF.